The rows below give T cell receptor beta chains drawn from one sample of a study of OX40 agonist ivuxolimab in advanced cancers. TCRdb's copy holds only in-frame clones and misses some; the assay was immunoSEQ multiplex PCR. Here the sample spans some 95,000 clones, roughly 84% being singletons. The sequencing here drew on CD4+ or CD8+ T cells sorted from blood, taken in a trial of the OX40 agonist ivuxolimab. These receptors were obtained from an adult with an advanced solid tumor such as melanoma, head and neck, liver or kidney cancer. CDR3s include the opening cysteine and the closing phenylalanine or tryptophan. The D gene is left open where the match is weak.

>TRBV2|TRBJ2-7|TRBD2
CASWGGTTYEQYF
TGTGCCAGCTGGGGGGGAACTACCTACGAGCAGTACTTC
>TRBV7-2|TRBJ1-1|.
CASSLVGSGTEAFF
TGTGCCAGCAGCTTAGTCGGGTCGGGCACTGAAGCTTTCTTT
>TRBV7-9|TRBJ2-3|TRBD1
CASSSGQAMDTQYF
TGTGCCAGCAGCTCTGGACAGGCCATGGATACGCAGTATTTT
>TRBV28|TRBJ2-7|.
CASRGPANEQYF
TGTGCCAGCAGGGGTCCGGCTAACGAGCAGTACTTC
>TRBV18|TRBJ2-1|.
CASSQSRDQQEEFF
TGTGCCAGCTCACAATCCCGGGACCAGCAAGAAGAGTTCTTC
>TRBV19|TRBJ1-5|TRBD1
CASSIPGQGFNQPQHF
TGTGCCAGTAGTATCCCGGGACAGGGGTTCAATCAGCCCCAGCATTTT
>TRBV11-1|TRBJ2-7|.
CASSATQGLRTYEQYF
TGTGCCAGCAGCGCTACGCAAGGATTACGGACCTACGAGCAGTACTTC
>TRBV4-2|TRBJ2-7|.
CASSQAREQYF
TGTGCCAGCAGCCAAGCACGCGAGCAGTACTTC
>TRBV7-2|TRBJ2-2|.
CASKGDRNTGELFF
TGTGCCAGCAAAGGAGACAGAAACACCGGGGAGCTGTTTTTT
>TRBV7-8|TRBJ1-3|.
CASSLHRTSSGNTIYF
TGTGCCAGCAGCTTACACAGGACCTCCTCTGGAAACACCATATATTTT
>TRBV6-4|TRBJ1-1|.
CASNRVSLNTEAFF
TGTGCCAGCAATAGAGTCAGCCTGAACACTGAAGCTTTCTTT
>TRBV18|TRBJ1-1|.
CASSPPVRRTEAFF
TGTGCCAGCTCACCACCAGTAAGACGCACTGAAGCTTTCTTT